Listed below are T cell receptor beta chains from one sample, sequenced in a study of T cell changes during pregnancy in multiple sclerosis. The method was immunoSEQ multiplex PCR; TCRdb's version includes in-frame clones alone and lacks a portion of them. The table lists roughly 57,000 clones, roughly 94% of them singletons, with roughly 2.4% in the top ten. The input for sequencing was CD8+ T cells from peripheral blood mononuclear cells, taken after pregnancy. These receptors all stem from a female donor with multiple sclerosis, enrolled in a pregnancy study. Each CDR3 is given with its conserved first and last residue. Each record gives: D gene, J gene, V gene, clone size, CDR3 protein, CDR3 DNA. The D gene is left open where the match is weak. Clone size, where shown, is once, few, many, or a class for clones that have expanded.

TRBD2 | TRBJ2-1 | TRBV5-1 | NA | CASSLARTSAYNEQFF | TGCGCCAGCTCCCTAGCCCGGACTAGCGCTTACAATGAGCAGTTCTTC
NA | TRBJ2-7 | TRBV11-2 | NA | CASSLGGSSSYEQYF | TGTGCCAGCAGCTTGGGTGGGAGCTCCAGCTACGAGCAGTACTTC
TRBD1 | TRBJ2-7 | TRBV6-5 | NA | CASNMGQPSDEQYF | TGTGCCAGCAACATGGGACAGCCTAGTGACGAGCAGTACTTC
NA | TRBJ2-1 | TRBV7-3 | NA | CASSLSDEQFF | TGTGCCAGCAGCTTAAGCGATGAGCAGTTCTTC
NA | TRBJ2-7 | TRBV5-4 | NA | CASSSLSRNEQYF | TGTGCCAGCAGCTCCCTATCGAGAAACGAGCAGTACTTC
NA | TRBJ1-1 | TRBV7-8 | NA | CASSQLRQMGNTEAFF | TGTGCCAGCAGTCAGCTTAGACAGATGGGGAACACTGAAGCTTTCTTT
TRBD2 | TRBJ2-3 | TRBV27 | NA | CASSSGLAGFTDTQYF | TGTGCCAGCAGTTCAGGACTAGCGGGGTTCACAGATACGCAGTATTTT
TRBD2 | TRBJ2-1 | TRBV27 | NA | CASSLMGLADNEQFF | TGTGCCAGCAGTTTAATGGGACTAGCGGACAATGAGCAGTTCTTC
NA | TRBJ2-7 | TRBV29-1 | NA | CSVGGRTYEQYF | TGCAGCGTTGGAGGGCGAACCTACGAGCAGTACTTC
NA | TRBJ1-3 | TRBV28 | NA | CASSLGDYSGNTIYF | TGTGCCAGCAGTTTGGGAGATTACTCTGGAAACACCATATATTTT
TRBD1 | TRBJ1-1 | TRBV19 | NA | CASTEGARYTEAFF | TGTGCCAGTACAGAGGGGGCCAGGTACACTGAAGCTTTCTTT
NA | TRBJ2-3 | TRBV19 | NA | CASSIFSTDTQYF | TGTGCCAGTAGTATCTTTAGCACAGATACGCAGTATTTT
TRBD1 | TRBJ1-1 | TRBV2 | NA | CASSYPDRDMNTEAFF | TGTGCCAGCAGCTACCCGGACAGGGATATGAACACTGAAGCTTTCTTT
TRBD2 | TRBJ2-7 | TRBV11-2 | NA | CASSSETSGDPLSEQYF | TGTGCCAGCAGCTCCGAGACTAGCGGGGACCCGCTGTCCGAGCAGTACTTC
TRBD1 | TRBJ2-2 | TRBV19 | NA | CASSTGQGWTGELFF | TGTGCCAGTAGTACGGGACAGGGATGGACCGGGGAGCTGTTTTTT
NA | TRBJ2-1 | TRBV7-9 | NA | CASSLSSGTQTEQFF | TGTGCCAGCAGCTTATCCTCCGGGACTCAGACTGAGCAGTTCTTC
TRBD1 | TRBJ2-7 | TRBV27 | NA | CASRPIGQGTYEQYF | TGTGCCAGCAGACCCATTGGACAGGGCACCTACGAGCAGTACTTC
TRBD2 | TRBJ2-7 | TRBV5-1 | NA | CASSFYLAGGSYEQYF | TGCGCCAGCAGCTTTTATCTAGCGGGAGGTTCCTACGAGCAGTACTTC
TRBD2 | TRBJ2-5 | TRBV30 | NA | CAWNEAGGVETQYF | TGTGCCTGGAACGAAGCGGGGGGAGTAGAGACCCAGTACTTC
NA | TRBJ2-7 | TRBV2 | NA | CASSAPLSAGRSSYEQYF | TGTGCCAGCAGCGCCCCACTCTCCGCGGGGCGTAGCTCCTACGAGCAGTACTTC
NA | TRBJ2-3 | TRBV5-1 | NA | CASSLIGGRGTDTQYF | TGCGCCAGCAGCTTGATCGGAGGGAGGGGGACAGATACGCAGTATTTT
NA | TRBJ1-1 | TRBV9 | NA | CASSSPREIEAFF | TGTGCCAGCAGCTCACCAAGGGAGATAGAAGCTTTCTTT
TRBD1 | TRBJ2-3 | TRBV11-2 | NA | CASSYGTGPTDTQYF | TGTGCCAGCAGTTACGGGACAGGGCCCACAGATACGCAGTATTTT
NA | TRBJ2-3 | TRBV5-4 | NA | CASSLTTTDTQYF | TGTGCCAGCAGCTTGACAACAACAGATACGCAGTATTTT
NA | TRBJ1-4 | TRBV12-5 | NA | CASAGAGTLNEKLFF | TGTGCTAGTGCCGGGGCCGGGACACTTAATGAAAAACTGTTTTTT
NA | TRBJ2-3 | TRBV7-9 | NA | CASSLAGARASLADTQYF | TGTGCCAGCAGCTTAGCGGGGGCCAGGGCCTCCCTGGCAGATACGCAGTATTTT
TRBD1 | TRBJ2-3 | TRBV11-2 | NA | CASSRGTGGLSTDTQYF | TGTGCCAGCAGCCGAGGGACAGGAGGCCTTAGCACAGATACGCAGTATTTT
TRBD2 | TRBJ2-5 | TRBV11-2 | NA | CASSLAPAGRGTQYF | TGTGCCAGCAGCTTAGCACCAGCAGGGAGGGGGACCCAGTACTTC
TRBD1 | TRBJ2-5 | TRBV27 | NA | CASSTMGQGKETQYF | TGTGCCAGCAGTACAATGGGACAGGGCAAGGAGACCCAGTACTTC
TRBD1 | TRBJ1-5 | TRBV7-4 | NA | CASSDDHTGGDQPQHF | TGTGCCAGCAGCGACGACCATACAGGGGGAGATCAGCCCCAGCATTTT
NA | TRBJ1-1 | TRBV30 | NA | CAWSYSSDTEAFF | TGTGCCTGGAGTTACAGCTCTGACACTGAAGCTTTCTTT
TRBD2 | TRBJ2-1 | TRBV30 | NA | CAWSWGTSPYNEQFF | TGTGCCTGGAGTTGGGGGACTAGTCCCTACAATGAGCAGTTCTTC
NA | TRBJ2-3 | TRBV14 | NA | CASSPLVRTGQLDTQYF | TGTGCCAGCAGCCCTCTAGTTCGGACGGGACAATTAGATACGCAGTATTTT
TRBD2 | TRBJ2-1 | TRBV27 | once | CASALGSGRALYNEQFF | TGTGCCAGCGCTTTGGGTAGCGGGAGGGCCCTTTACAATGAGCAGTTCTTC
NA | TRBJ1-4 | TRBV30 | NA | CAWSVGSGYEKLFF | TGTGCCTGGAGTGTAGGGTCAGGGTACGAAAAACTGTTTTTT
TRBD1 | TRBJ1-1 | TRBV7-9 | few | CASSLGDRGYTEAFF | TGTGCCAGCAGCTTAGGGGACAGGGGATACACTGAAGCTTTCTTT
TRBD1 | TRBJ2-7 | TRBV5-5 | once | CASSPGTGYLSYEQYF | TGTGCCAGCAGCCCCGGGACAGGGTACCTTAGCTACGAGCAGTACTTC
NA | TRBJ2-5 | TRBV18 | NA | CASSAWTEDRTTQETQYF | TGTGCCAGCTCAGCCTGGACTGAGGACAGGACTACCCAAGAGACCCAGTACTTC
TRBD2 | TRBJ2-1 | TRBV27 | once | CASSLSTSGALYNEQFF | TGTGCCAGCAGTTTATCAACTAGCGGGGCCCTCTACAATGAGCAGTTCTTC
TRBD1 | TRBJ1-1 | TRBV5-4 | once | CASSRGQGPSEAFF | TGTGCCAGCAGTCGGGGACAGGGCCCTAGTGAAGCTTTCTTT
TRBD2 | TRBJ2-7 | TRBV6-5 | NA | CASRPTSGRPFEQYF | TGTGCCAGCAGACCGACTAGCGGGAGACCTTTCGAGCAGTACTTC
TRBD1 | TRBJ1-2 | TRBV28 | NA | CASSLGDRDGIGGYTF | TGTGCCAGCAGTTTAGGGGACAGGGATGGAATCGGTGGCTACACCTTC
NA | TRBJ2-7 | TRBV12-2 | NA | CASRPILGLAGYEQYF | TGTGCAAGTCGCCCGATACTGGGACTAGCGGGGTACGAGCAGTACTTC
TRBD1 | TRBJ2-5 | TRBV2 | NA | CASSGTGLEETQYF | TGTGCCAGCAGTGGGACAGGGCTAGAAGAGACCCAGTACTTC
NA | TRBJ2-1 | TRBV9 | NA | CASSAGISGGNEQFF | TGTGCCAGCAGCGCCGGGATATCAGGAGGCAATGAGCAGTTCTTC
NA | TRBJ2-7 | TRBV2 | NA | CASSEARGDEQYF | TGTGCCAGCAGTGAAGCCCGAGGCGACGAGCAGTACTTC
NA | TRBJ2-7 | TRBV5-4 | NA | CASSEGTVVDTYEQYF | TGTGCCAGCAGCGAGGGAACAGTTGTAGATACCTACGAGCAGTACTTC
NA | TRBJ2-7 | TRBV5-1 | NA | CASSLRQSSYEQYF | TGCGCCAGCAGCCTTCGACAGAGCTCCTACGAGCAGTACTTC
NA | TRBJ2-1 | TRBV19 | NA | CASSPSLVREQFF | TGTGCCAGTAGCCCCTCACTAGTCCGGGAGCAGTTCTTC
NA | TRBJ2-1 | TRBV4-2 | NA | CASSQDLNNEQFF | TGTGCCAGCAGCCAAGACCTAAACAATGAGCAGTTCTTC